This is a list of T cell receptor beta chains from one sample in a study of somatic mutations in cytotoxic T cells in rheumatoid arthritis. Profiled with immunoSEQ multiplex PCR; TCRdb holds only in-frame clones, not every one. The profile shows roughly 16,000 clones, roughly 77% of them singletons. Sequencing used CD8+ T cells sorted from blood. The receptors shown here come from an adult with rheumatoid arthritis. Each CDR3 is given with its conserved first and last residue. The D gene is left open where the match is weak. The size entry is marked missing in some rows and otherwise reads once, few, many or a size class.

>NA|TRBV5-4|NA|TRBJ2-3
CASSPSVAADTQYF
TGTGCCAGCAGCCCTTCCGTAGCAGCAGATACGCAGTATTTT
>TRBD1|TRBV7-7|NA|TRBJ2-3
CASSLAGGGADTQYF
TGTGCTAGCAGCTTAGCAGGGGGCGGAGCAGATACGCAGTATTTT
>NA|TRBV6-5|NA|TRBJ2-1
CASRAVGSYNEQFF
TGTGCCAGCAGGGCGGTTGGCTCCTACAATGAGCAGTTCTTC
>NA|TRBV6-5|NA|TRBJ2-5
CASRSQGIGTQYF
TGTGCCAGCAGGTCCCAGGGGATCGGGACCCAGTACTTC
>TRBD1|TRBV30|NA|TRBJ2-2
CAWSALGTGANTGELFF
TGTGCCTGGAGTGCACTGGGGACAGGGGCAAACACCGGGGAGCTGTTTTTT
>TRBD1|TRBV7-9|NA|TRBJ2-5
CASSPTGTGGETQYF
TGTGCCAGCAGTCCGACTGGGACAGGGGGAGAGACCCAGTACTTC
>NA|TRBV29-1|large|TRBJ2-3
CSGLGDTQYF
TGCAGCGGACTGGGGGACACGCAGTATTTT
>NA|TRBV6-1|NA|TRBJ2-1
CASSVYRGGSLYNEQFF
TGTGCCAGCAGTGTGTATAGGGGGGGGAGTTTATACAATGAGCAGTTCTTC
>TRBD1|TRBV19|few|TRBJ2-7
CASSIGTGSYEQYF
TGTGCCAGTAGTATAGGGACAGGGTCATACGAGCAGTACTTC
>NA|TRBV11-2|NA|TRBJ1-2
CASSLRKGFYGYTF
TGTGCCAGCAGCTTAAGGAAGGGTTTCTATGGCTACACCTTC
>TRBD2|TRBV27|few|TRBJ2-1
CASSFGGGAGRNEQFF
TGTGCCAGCAGTTTCGGCGGGGGGGCCGGACGGAATGAGCAGTTCTTC
>TRBD2|TRBV6-1|NA|TRBJ2-1
CASSGVGTRISYNEQFF
TGTGCCAGCAGTGGGGTCGGGACTAGAATATCCTACAATGAGCAGTTCTTC
>NA|TRBV6-4|NA|TRBJ2-2
CASSSDRDTGELFF
TGTGCCAGCAGTTCGGACAGAGACACCGGGGAGCTGTTTTTT
>TRBD1|TRBV11-2|NA|TRBJ2-5
CASSSAGTGLYF
TGTGCCAGCAGCTCAGCCGGGACAGGACTGTACTTC
>NA|TRBV2|NA|TRBJ1-6
CASRPRLQPLHF
TGTGCCAGCAGGCCTAGACTTCAACCCCTCCACTTT
>TRBD2|TRBV4-2|NA|TRBJ2-1
CASSQDGGPAKRGNEQFF
TGTGCCAGCAGCCAAGATGGAGGCCCGGCCAAGCGGGGAAATGAGCAGTTCTTC
>NA|TRBV29-1|NA|TRBJ2-1
CSVDLRDNYNEQFF
TGCAGCGTTGACCTCCGGGACAACTACAATGAGCAGTTCTTC
>NA|TRBV28|NA|TRBJ1-3
CASSLLASHHSGNTIYF
TGTGCCAGCAGTTTATTGGCTTCGCACCACTCTGGAAACACCATATATTTT
>NA|TRBV5-6|NA|TRBJ1-5
CASSLADQPQHF
TGTGCCAGCAGCTTGGCCGACCAGCCCCAGCATTTT
>NA|TRBV2|NA|TRBJ1-1
CASIRAGEAFF
TGTGCCAGCATAAGGGCAGGGGAAGCTTTCTTT